This paragraph covers one TCR beta chain sequence. Its antigen is undetermined. The V gene end was trimmed by 5 bases and the J gene end by 3 bases; junction bases not matched to a gene: 4. The V gene's germline CDR1 is SGHAT and CDR2 FQNNGV. This CDR3 spans 14 amino acids. This entry comes from a study of cytomegalovirus exposure and HLA in healthy donors. The overall study: Early on, a data release was issued that held about 85 million unique TCRs from HLA-typed donors. Whole-study results and caveats: Several of the most significant clusters appeared, in a later analysis, to be linked to common viral pathogens. Most TCR sequences proved rare, with some public TCRs found in many donors.

Amplification used 60 Vbeta primers and 13 Jbeta primers. The assay was immunoSEQ multiplex PCR, and TCRdb's table has in-frame clones only and misses some. There are about 69,000 clones in the sample; around 70% occur only once, and approximately 22% lies in the top ten. The chain employs TRBV11-2 and TRBJ2-7; TRBD2 matches at 10 bases. Sequenced input: PBMCs. The sequence was collected from a woman in her 30s in good health and CMV-seropositive. CDR3 protein: CASSKGTSVYEQYF. Written as DNA, the CDR3 is TGTGCCAGCAGCAAGGGGACTAGCGTCTACGAGCAGTACTTC.